This entry features one TCR beta chain sequence. The antigen remains unidentified. This sequence may be a read error, since a much larger clone differs from it by one base. This entry is derived from a study of Graves' ophthalmopathy and Graves' hyperthyroidism. As for the study in general: Peripheral blood (taken before any treatment) was collected at initial diagnosis.

Study-level findings and limits: The study's model predicted ophthalmopathy progression at around 70% sensitivity and about 72% specificity.

The ends were cut back, 6 bases at V and 0 bases at J, with 11 bases in the middle. The CDR3 has 14 amino acids. Germline-derived CDR1 and CDR2 are LNHDA and SQIVND (reference sequence). Excluded: other autoimmune disease, uncontrolled infection, pregnancy or lactation. As diagnostic evidence, clinical symptoms, serum thyroxine, TRAb, thyroid ultrasound and orbital computed tomography were relied upon. Investigators amplified TCR beta CDR3 regions from RNA transcripts. The authors performed first-round RT-PCR with HTBI primers and then a second-round multiplex PCR. TCRdb redid the calling of the multiplex PCR reads with MiXCR, one entry per CDR3 protein. This sample has 660,000 or so distinct CDR3 sequences; more than 40% occur once, and the top ten carry 3% to 4%.

Sequencing used peripheral blood. The clonotype comes from an adult man with Graves' ophthalmopathy. V is TRBV19 and J is TRBJ1-1; D not resolved. The CDR3 region has the DNA TGTGCCAGTAGGAGTGGAGGGTTGAACACTGAAGCTTTCTTT. Translation gives CASRSGGLNTEAFF. The variable domain in full, completed from reference TRBV19 and TRBJ1-1, reads DGGITQSPKYLFRKEGQNVTLSCEQNLNHDAMYWYRQDPGQGLRLIYYSQIVNDFQKGDIAEGYSVSREKKESFPLTVTSAQKNPTAFYLCASRSGGLNTEAFFGQGTRLTVV.